These 4 T cell receptor beta chains originate from one sample sequenced in a study of lymphopenia after photon versus proton radiotherapy. Data came from immunoSEQ multiplex PCR; TCRdb stores just in-frame clones and leaves some out. Among about 18,000 clones, roughly 88% were seen once, and the ten largest hold 20% to 25%. Specimen: peripheral blood, collected from a patient treated with proton-based radiotherapy. These receptors were obtained from a man aged 65 to 79 with pancreatic cancer.

CDR3 nucleotide sequence: TGTGCCAGAAAGTTAGGGGGGACAAGATACAATGAGCAGTTCTTC. Encoded protein: CARKLGGTRYNEQFF. The V call is TRBV19, the J call TRBJ2-1; either TRBD1 or TRBD2 may supply D (6 bases each). The V and J ends lost 9 bases and 4 bases respectively, with 19 bases between them. The CDR3 totals 15 residues. Germline CDR1 is LNHDA and CDR2 is SQIVND (reference sequence).

The chain is built from TRBV11-2 and TRBJ2-5, with 11 bases identical to TRBD1. V shed 5 bases, J shed 5 bases, and the junction held 7 bases outside the gene matches. Germline assignment: CDR1 SGHAT and CDR2 FQNNGV. The CDR3 spans 15 residues. The chain's CDR3 is CASSTRTGGVETQYF. The CDR3 bases are TGTGCCAGCAGCACGCGGACAGGGGGCGTGGAGACCCAGTACTTC.

V usage is TRBV28 and J usage is TRBJ2-7; no firm D call. The germline V gene encodes CDR1 MDHEN and CDR2 SYDVKM. V gave up 6 bases and J gave up 6 bases, with 12 bases separating them. This CDR3 spans 12 amino acids. Here the CDR3 reads CASRVGTSEQYF. The CDR3 DNA reads as TGTGCCAGCAGGGTTGGTACTTCCGAGCAGTACTTC.

CDR3 sequence reads: CASSYSGTGGGYGYTF. The DNA for the CDR3 is TGTGCCAGCAGTTACTCCGGGACAGGGGGCGGCTATGGCTACACCTTC. The chain carries TRBV6-6 and TRBJ1-2; 12 bases align to TRBD1. Germline CDR1 MNHNY, CDR2 SVGAGI (reference sequence). This CDR3 contains 16 residues. V gave up 0 bases and J gave up 4 bases; unmatched junction bases: 3.